In this sample, the clone carrying this T cell receptor (beta chain) turned up many times. Antigen: not known. Germline CDR1 SGHTA, CDR2 FQGTGA. This CDR3 is built from 13 residues. With 5 bases removed from V and 0 bases from J, the gap between germline ends came to 7 bases. The source of the sample is a study of T-cell memory formation after mild COVID-19. Each CDR3 protein gets one entry after TCRdb re-called the 5' RACE reads with MiXCR. The sample gives under 450,000 distinct CDR3 sequences, roughly a quarter of which show up once; roughly 14% is in the top ten. Whole-study results and caveats: Cross-reactive memory apparently joined, as some responding clones appeared in pre-infection memory. Contracting clones localized mainly to CM and EM when CD4+ and mainly to EMRA when CD8+.

This chain connects TRBV7-3 to TRBJ1-2, with D unclear. Sequenced material: PBMCs or a T cell subset sorted from them (not recorded which). The receptor was isolated from an adult woman who had mild COVID-19 (a few samples of this study predate the infection). Cell type and time point are not known. The CDR3 is CASSPGANYGYTF. CDR3 coding DNA: TGTGCCAGCAGCCCCGGGGCTAACTATGGCTACACCTTC.